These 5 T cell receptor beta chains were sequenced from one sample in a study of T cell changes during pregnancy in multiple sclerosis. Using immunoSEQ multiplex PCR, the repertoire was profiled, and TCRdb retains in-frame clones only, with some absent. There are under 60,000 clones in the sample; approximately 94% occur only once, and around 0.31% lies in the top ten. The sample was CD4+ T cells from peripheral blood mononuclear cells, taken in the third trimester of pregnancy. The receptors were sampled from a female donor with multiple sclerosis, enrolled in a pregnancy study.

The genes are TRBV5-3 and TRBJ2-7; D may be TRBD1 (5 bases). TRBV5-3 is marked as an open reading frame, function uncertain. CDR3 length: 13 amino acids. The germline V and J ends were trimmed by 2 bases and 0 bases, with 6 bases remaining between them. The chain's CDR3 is CARSFDSSYEQYF. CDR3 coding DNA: TGTGCCAGAAGCTTCGACAGCTCCTACGAGCAGTACTTC.

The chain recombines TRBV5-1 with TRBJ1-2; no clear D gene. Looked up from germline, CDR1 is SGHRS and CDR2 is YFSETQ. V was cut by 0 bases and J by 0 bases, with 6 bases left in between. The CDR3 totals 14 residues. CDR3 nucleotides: TGCGCCAGCAGCTTGGACATTCCTAACTATGGCTACACCTTC. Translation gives CASSLDIPNYGYTF.

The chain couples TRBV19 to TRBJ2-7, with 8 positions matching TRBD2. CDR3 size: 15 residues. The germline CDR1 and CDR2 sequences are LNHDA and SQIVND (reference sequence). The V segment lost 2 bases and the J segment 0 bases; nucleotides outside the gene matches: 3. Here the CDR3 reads CASSIPGGSSYEQYF. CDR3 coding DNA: TGTGCCAGTAGTATACCGGGAGGGAGCTCCTACGAGCAGTACTTC.

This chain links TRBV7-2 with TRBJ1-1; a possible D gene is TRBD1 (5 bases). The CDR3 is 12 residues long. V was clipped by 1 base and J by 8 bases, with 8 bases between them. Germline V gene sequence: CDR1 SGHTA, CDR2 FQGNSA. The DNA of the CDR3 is TGTGCCAGCAGCTTAGAACCAGGGGAAGCTTTCTTT. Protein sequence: CASSLEPGEAFF.

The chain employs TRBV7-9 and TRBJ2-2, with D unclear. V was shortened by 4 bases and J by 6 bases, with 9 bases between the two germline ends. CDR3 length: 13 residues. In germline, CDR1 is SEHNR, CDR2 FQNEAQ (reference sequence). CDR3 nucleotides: TGTGCCAGCAGCTCCTCCGAGCCCGGGGAGCTGTTTTTT. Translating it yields CASSSSEPGELFF. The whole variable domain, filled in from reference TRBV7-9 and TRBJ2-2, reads DTGVSQNPRHKITKRGQNVTFRCDPISEHNRLYWYRQTLGQGPEFLTYFQNEAQLEKSRLLSDRFSAERPKGSFSTLEIQRTEQGDSAMYLCASSSSEPGELFFGEGSRLTVL.